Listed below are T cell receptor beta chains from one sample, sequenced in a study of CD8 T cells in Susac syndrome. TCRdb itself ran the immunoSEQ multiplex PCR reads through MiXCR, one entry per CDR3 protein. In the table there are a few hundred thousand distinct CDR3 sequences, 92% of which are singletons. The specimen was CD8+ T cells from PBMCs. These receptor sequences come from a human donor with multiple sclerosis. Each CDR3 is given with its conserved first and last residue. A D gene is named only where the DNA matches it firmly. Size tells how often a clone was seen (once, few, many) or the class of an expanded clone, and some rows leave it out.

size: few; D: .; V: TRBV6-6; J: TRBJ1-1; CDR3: CASSYPAGREAFF; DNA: TGTGCCAGCAGTTACCCTGCGGGGCGGGAAGCTTTCTTT
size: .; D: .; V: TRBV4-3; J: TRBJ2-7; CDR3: CASSQDRDIIYEQYF; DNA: TGCGCCAGCAGCCAAGATAGGGACATCATCTACGAGCAGTACTTC
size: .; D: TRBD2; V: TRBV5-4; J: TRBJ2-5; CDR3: CASSFPTSGWYF; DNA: TGTGCCAGCAGCTTCCCGACTAGCGGTTGGTACTTC
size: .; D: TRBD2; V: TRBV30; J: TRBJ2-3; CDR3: CAWSVRGRVWTDTQYF; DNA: TGTGCCTGGAGTGTGCGGGGGAGGGTTTGGACAGATACGCAGTATTTT
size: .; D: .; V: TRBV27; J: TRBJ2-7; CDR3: CASSPGVGAYEQYF; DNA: TGTGCCAGCAGTCCAGGGGTAGGTGCCTACGAGCAGTACTTC
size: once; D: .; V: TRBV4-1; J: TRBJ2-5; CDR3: CASSLERGLETQYF; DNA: TGCGCCAGCAGCCTCGAAAGGGGTCTGGAGACCCAGTACTTC
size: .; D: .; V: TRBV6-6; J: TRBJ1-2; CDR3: CASDLEPPGGNYGYTF; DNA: TGTGCCAGCGATCTTGAACCTCCGGGTGGTAACTATGGCTACACCTTC
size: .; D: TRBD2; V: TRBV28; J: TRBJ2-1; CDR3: CASSFPLSGSSNEQFF; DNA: TGTGCCAGCAGTTTCCCCCTTAGCGGGAGCAGTAATGAGCAGTTCTTC
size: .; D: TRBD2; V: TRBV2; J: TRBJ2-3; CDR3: CASSSLAGATDTQYF; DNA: TGTGCCAGCAGTTCACTAGCGGGGGCGACAGATACGCAGTATTTT
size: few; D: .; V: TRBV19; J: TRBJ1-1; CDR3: CASRGGDTEAFF; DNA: TGTGCCAGTAGGGGGGGAGATACTGAAGCTTTCTTT
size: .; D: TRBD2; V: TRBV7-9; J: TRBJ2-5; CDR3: CASSLAPSGNEETQYF; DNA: TGTGCCAGCAGCTTAGCGCCTAGCGGGAATGAAGAGACCCAGTACTTC
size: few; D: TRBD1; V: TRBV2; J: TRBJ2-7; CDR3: CASSDRGEQYF; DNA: TGTGCCAGCTCCGACAGGGGAGAGCAGTACTTC
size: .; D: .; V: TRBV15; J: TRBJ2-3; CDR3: CATSNEDLPPTDTQYF; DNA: TGTGCCACCAGCAACGAGGACCTCCCGCCGACAGATACGCAGTATTTT
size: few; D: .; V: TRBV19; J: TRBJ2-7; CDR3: CASSLGHPYEQYF; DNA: TGTGCCAGTAGCTTGGGACATCCGTACGAGCAGTACTTC
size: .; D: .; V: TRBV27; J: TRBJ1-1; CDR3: CASSLGDKAFF; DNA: TGTGCCAGCAGTTTGGGAGATAAAGCTTTCTTT
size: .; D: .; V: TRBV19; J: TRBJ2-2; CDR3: CASNSGSEITGELFF; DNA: TGTGCCAGTAACTCGGGTAGCGAAATTACCGGGGAGCTGTTTTTT
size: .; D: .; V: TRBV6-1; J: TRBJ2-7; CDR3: CASSEWQGPYEQYF; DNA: TGTGCCAGCAGTGAATGGCAGGGACCCTACGAGCAGTACTTC
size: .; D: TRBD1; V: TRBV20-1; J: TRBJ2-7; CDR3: CSAPWDRGDEQYF; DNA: TGCAGTGCTCCATGGGACAGGGGCGACGAGCAGTACTTC
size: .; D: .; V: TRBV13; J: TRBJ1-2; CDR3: CASSLGGVYYGYTF; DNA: TGTGCCAGCAGCTTAGGGGGAGTATACTATGGCTACACCTTC
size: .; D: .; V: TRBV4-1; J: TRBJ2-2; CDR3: CASSPLVGTGELFF; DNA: TGCGCCAGCAGCCCCCTAGTAGGCACCGGGGAGCTGTTTTTT
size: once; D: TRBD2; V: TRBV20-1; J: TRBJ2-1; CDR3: CSARVREEIWNEQFF; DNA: TGCAGTGCTAGAGTGCGGGAGGAGATCTGGAATGAGCAGTTCTTC
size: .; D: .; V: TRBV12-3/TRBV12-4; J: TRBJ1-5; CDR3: CASSNSVVQPPRTQHF; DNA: TGTGCCAGCAGTAACTCTGTGGTCCAGCCTCCGCGCACCCAGCATTTT
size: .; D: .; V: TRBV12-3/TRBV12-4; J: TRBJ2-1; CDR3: CASSPGQHYNEQFF; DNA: TGTGCCAGCAGCCCAGGACAGCACTACAATGAGCAGTTCTTC
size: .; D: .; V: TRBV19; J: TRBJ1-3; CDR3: CASSASTIYF; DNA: TGTGCCAGTAGCGCGAGCACCATATATTTT
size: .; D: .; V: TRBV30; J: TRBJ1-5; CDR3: CAWSTGSNQPQHF; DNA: TGTGCCTGGAGTACGGGGAGCAATCAGCCCCAGCATTTT
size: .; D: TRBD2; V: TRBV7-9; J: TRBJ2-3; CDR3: CASSGTTSRDTQYF; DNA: TGTGCCAGCAGCGGGACTACCTCGCGGGATACGCAGTATTTT
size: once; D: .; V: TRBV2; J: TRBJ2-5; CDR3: CASRTGTETQYF; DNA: TGTGCCAGCAGGACGGGTACGGAGACCCAGTACTTC
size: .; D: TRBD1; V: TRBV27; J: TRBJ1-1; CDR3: CASSLATGPNTEAFF; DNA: TGTGCCAGCAGCCTAGCGACAGGGCCGAACACTGAAGCTTTCTTT
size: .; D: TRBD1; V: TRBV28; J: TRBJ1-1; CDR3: CASSSPGQGGEAFF; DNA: TGTGCCAGCAGTTCTCCGGGACAGGGGGGTGAAGCTTTCTTT
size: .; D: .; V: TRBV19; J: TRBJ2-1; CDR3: CASSLGGDDEQFF; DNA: TGTGCCAGTAGCTTGGGGGGCGACGATGAGCAGTTCTTC
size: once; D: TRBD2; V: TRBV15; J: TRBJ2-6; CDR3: CATSGPTGLAGASGANVLTF; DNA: TGTGCCACCAGCGGACCCACGGGACTAGCGGGAGCCTCTGGGGCCAACGTCCTGACTTTC
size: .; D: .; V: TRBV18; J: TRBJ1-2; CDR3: CASSLRWGGSRGYTF; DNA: TGTGCCAGCTCACTGCGGTGGGGGGGCTCGAGAGGCTACACCTTC
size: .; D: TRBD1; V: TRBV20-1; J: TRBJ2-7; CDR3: CRWDRGGEQYF; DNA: TGCAGGTGGGACAGGGGTGGCGAGCAGTACTTC
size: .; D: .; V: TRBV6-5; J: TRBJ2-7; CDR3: CASSYSTGRTYEQYF; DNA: TGTGCCAGCAGTTACTCGACAGGCCGGACCTACGAGCAGTACTTC
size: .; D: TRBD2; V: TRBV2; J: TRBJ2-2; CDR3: CASSGEGTGELFF; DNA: TGTGCCAGCTCTGGGGAGGGCACCGGGGAGCTGTTTTTT
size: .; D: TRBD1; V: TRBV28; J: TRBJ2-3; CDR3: CASSFLTGGSTDTQYF; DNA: TGTGCCAGCAGTTTCCTGACAGGGGGGAGCACAGATACGCAGTATTTT
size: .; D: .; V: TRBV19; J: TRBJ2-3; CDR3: CASSPDEATQYF; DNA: TGTGCCAGTAGCCCAGACGAGGCTACGCAGTATTTT
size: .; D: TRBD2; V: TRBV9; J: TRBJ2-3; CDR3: CASSDRTSEEDTQYF; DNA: TGTGCCAGCAGCGACCGGACTAGCGAGGAGGATACGCAGTATTTT
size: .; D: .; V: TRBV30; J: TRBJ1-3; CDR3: CAWSQATSGNTIYF; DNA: TGTGCCTGGAGTCAAGCGACTTCGGGAAACACCATATATTTT
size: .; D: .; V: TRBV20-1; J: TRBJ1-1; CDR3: CSAEQGINTEAFF; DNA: TGCAGTGCCGAACAGGGTATCAACACTGAAGCTTTCTTT
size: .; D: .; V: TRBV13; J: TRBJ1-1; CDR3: CASSLVTVDTEAFF; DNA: TGTGCCAGCAGCTTAGTTACAGTGGACACTGAAGCTTTCTTT
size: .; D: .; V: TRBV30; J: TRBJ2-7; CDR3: CAWTGPSYEQYF; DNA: TGTGCCTGGACGGGGCCTTCCTACGAGCAGTACTTC
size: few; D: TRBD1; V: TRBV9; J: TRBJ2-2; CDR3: CASSVGGQGSGELFF; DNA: TGTGCCAGCAGCGTAGGAGGACAGGGCAGCGGGGAGCTGTTTTTT
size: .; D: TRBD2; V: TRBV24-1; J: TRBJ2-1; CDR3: CATGGRSPTEQFF; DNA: TGTGCCACCGGCGGGAGAAGCCCTACTGAGCAGTTCTTC
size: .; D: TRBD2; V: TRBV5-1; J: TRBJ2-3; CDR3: CASSLPIAGGEDTQYF; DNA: TGCGCCAGCAGCCTCCCCATAGCGGGAGGGGAGGATACGCAGTATTTT
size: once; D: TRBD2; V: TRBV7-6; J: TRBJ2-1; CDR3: CASSLGVAGAYNEQFF; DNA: TGTGCCAGCAGCTTAGGCGTAGCGGGGGCTTACAATGAGCAGTTCTTC
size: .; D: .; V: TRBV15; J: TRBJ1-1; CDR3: CATSRPGANTEAFF; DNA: TGTGCCACCAGCAGACCAGGGGCGAACACTGAAGCTTTCTTT
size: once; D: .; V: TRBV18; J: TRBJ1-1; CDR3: CASSPEGLNTEAFF; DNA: TGTGCCAGCTCACCGGAGGGGTTGAACACTGAAGCTTTCTTT
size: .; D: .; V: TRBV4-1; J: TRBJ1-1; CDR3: CASSHPGSGTEAFF; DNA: TGCGCCAGCAGCCACCCGGGCTCGGGGACTGAAGCTTTCTTT
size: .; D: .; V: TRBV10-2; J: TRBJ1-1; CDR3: CASSEHSNTEAFF; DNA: TGCGCCAGCAGTGAGCACTCGAACACTGAAGCTTTCTTT
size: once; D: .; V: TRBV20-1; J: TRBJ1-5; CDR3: CSAKGPGDNQPQHF; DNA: TGCAGTGCTAAGGGGCCAGGAGACAATCAGCCCCAGCATTTT